This entry describes one T cell receptor beta chain. Sequenced by immunoSEQ multiplex PCR; TCRdb stores in-frame clones only, minus some. Here the sample spans approximately 130,000 clones, approximately 71% being singletons. The sample originates from a study of blood T cell repertoires in COVID-19. CDR3 length equals 15 residues. V shed 4 bases and J shed 1 base, with 11 bases lying between them. CDR1 is SGHTA, CDR2 FQGNSA, per germline. The sequenced sample was peripheral blood. This sequence was found in a woman in her seventies with acute or convalescent COVID-19. This rearrangement joins TRBV7-2 to TRBJ1-5; a possible D gene is TRBD1 (6 bases). Here the CDR3 DNA reads TGTGCCAGCAGCTCCAGGGGTGGCAGCAATCAGCCCCAGCATTTT. Amino acids: CASSSRGGSNQPQHF. Filled out from reference TRBV7-2 and TRBJ1-5, the complete variable domain reads GAGVSQSPSNKVTEKGKDVELRCDPISGHTALYWYRQSLGQGLEFLIYFQGNSAPDKSGLPSDRFSAERTGGSVSTLTIQRTQQEDSAVYLCASSSRGGSNQPQHFGDGTRLSIL.